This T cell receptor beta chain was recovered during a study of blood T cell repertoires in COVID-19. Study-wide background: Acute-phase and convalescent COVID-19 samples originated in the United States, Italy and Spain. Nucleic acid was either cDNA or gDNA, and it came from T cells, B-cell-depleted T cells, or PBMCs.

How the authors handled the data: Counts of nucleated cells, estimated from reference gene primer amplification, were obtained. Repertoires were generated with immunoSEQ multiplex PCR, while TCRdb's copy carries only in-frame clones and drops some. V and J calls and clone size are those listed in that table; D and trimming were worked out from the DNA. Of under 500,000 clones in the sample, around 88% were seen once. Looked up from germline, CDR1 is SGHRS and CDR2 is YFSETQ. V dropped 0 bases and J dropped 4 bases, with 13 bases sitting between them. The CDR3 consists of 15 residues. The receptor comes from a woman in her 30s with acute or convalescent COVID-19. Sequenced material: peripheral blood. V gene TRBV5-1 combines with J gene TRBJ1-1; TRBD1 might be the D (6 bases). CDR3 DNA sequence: TGCGCCAGCAGCTTGGGTTTACAGGGCCCCACTGAAGCTTTCTTT. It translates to CASSLGLQGPTEAFF.